This T cell receptor (beta chain) was recorded in a study of cytomegalovirus exposure and HLA in healthy donors. With 60 Vbeta and 13 Jbeta primers, the PCR was carried out. Here immunoSEQ multiplex PCR was the method, and the copy in TCRdb shows in-frame clones only, minus some. The table shows under 110,000 clones, with under 85% occurring only once. Trimming removed 7 bases from V and 8 bases from J; junction bases left unmatched: 8. CDR3 length: 12 amino acids. From germline, CDR1 is SQVTM and CDR2 ANQGSEA. Notes on this clone: Its antigen is not identified.

Study-wide results and limits: Most of the TCR beta V segments (in an earlier analysis) were productive either about 87% or about 30% of the time. In a later analysis, TCR beta V- and J-gene trimming was associated with a missense DCLRE1C variant. Rarity marked most TCR sequences, yet some public TCRs occurred in many donors. Reported findings show TCR beta sequences accurately forecast HLA-A and HLA-B alleles in most subjects.

This chain joins TRBV29-1 and TRBJ1-2; TRBD1 agrees at 9 bases. The sequence was collected from a woman between 40 and 55 years old in good health and CMV-seronegative. Sequenced sample: PBMCs. CDR3 residues: CSAEQGAEGYTF. CDR3 DNA sequence: TGCAGCGCCGAACAGGGGGCGGAAGGCTACACCTTC. Complete variable domain (other parts from reference TRBV29-1 and TRBJ1-2): SAVISQKPSRDICQRGTSLTIQCQVDSQVTMMFWYRQQPGQSLTLIATANQGSEATYESGFVIDKFPISRPNLTFSTLTVSNMSPEDSSIYLCSAEQGAEGYTFGSGTRLTVV.